Shown below are 30 T cell receptor beta chains from a single sample sequenced in a study of T cells in localized non-small cell lung cancer. Sequencing used immunoSEQ multiplex PCR; TCRdb keeps in-frame clones, though not all of them. The table shows roughly 67,000 clones, with 80% to 90% occurring only once. The material was peripheral blood, obtained before any cancer treatment. All receptors come from a female donor of 60 years or more with stage I lung adenocarcinoma.

V gene TRBV12-5 combines with J gene TRBJ1-1, with D tentatively TRBD1 (5 bases). The CDR3 loop spans 14 amino acids. Between the trimmed V and J ends, which lost 1 base and 1 base, there was a span of 7 bases. Germline loops: CDR1 LGHNT, CDR2 FRNRAP. CDR3 in amino acids: CASGLGTGNTEAFF. CDR3 bases: TGTGCTAGTGGTTTGGGAACAGGGAACACTGAAGCTTTCTTT.

The chain has TRBV4-1 and TRBJ1-4; D uncertain. The CDR3 has 16 amino acids. V was trimmed by 0 bases and J by 6 bases, leaving 14 bases between them. Germline CDR1 reads MGHRA; CDR2 reads YSYEKL. The CDR3 bases are TGCGCCAGCAGCCAAGATGTGGGGTGGGAGGATGAAAAACTGTTTTTT. Encoded protein: CASSQDVGWEDEKLFF.

J is TRBJ1-2 and V is TRBV2, with no clear D. Trimming took 2 bases from V and 5 from J, leaving 6 bases between them. Germline CDR1 and CDR2: SNHLY and FYNNEI. This CDR3 has 12 residues. CDR3 amino acids: CASSESGYGYTF. The CDR3 coding sequence is TGTGCCAGCAGTGAATCGGGGTATGGCTACACCTTC.

The CDR3 nucleotides are TGTGCCTGGACCAACCGAGAAAAACTGTTTTTT. Its protein is CAWTNREKLFF. The chain uses TRBV30 and TRBJ1-4, with no clear D. Germline CDR1 reads GTSNPN; CDR2 reads SVGIG (reference sequence). The CDR3 consists of 11 residues. V lost 4 bases and J lost 8, with 8 bases in between. Drawing the rest from reference TRBV30 and TRBJ1-4, the complete variable domain is SQTIHQWPATLVQPVGSPLSLECTVEGTSNPNLYWYRQAAGRGLQLLFYSVGIGQISSEVPQNLSASRPQDRQFILSSKKLLLSDSGFYLCAWTNREKLFFGSGTQLSVL.

This clone was observed once. The chain links TRBV5-1 to TRBJ1-4; 7 bases are a match to TRBD1. J lost 4 bases, V lost 4 bases, and 4 bases had no gene match. CDR1 is SGHRS and CDR2 is YFSETQ in the germline V gene. CDR3 size: 14 residues. The CDR3 DNA sequence: TGCGCCAGCAGCAGGACAGGAAATAATGAAAAACTGTTTTTT. Residues: CASSRTGNNEKLFF.

The chain is built from TRBV5-1 and TRBJ2-1, with D perhaps matching TRBD1 or TRBD2 (5 bases each). Germline V gene lookup returns CDR1 SGHRS and CDR2 YFSETQ. V was clipped by 4 bases and J by 3 bases, with 14 bases between them. CDR3 length equals 15 residues. CDR3 protein: CASSLEGTGYNEQFF. CDR3 sequence (DNA): TGCGCCAGCAGCCTCGAGGGGACCGGCTACAATGAGCAGTTCTTC.

This clone was detected only a few times. The V gene is TRBV29-1, the J gene TRBJ1-1; D is unclear. Deletions cut 6 bases from V and 0 bases from J, with 8 bases between. The CDR3 contains 12 residues. Germline V CDR1 and CDR2: SQVTM, ANQGSEA. The CDR3: CSVHYMNTEAFF. As DNA, the CDR3 is TGCAGCGTCCACTATATGAACACTGAAGCTTTCTTT.

V gene TRBV5-1 combines with J gene TRBJ1-1; no firm D call. Germline V gene lookup returns CDR1 SGHRS and CDR2 YFSETQ. The CDR3 totals 12 residues. Trimming pared 2 bases from V and 7 bases from J, leaving 9 bases between. CDR3 sequence reads: CASSLSQNEAFF. The CDR3 DNA sequence: TGCGCCAGCAGCTTATCCCAGAATGAAGCTTTCTTT.

The genes are TRBV27 and TRBJ2-3; the match to TRBD2 covers 9 bases. Germline V gives CDR1 MNHEY, CDR2 SMNVEV (reference sequence). The CDR3 runs to 15 residues. V gave up 8 bases and J gave up 6 bases; unmatched junction bases: 12. The DNA for the CDR3 is TGTGCCAGCGGATACATAGCGGGAGCGGCGGATACGCAGTATTTT. Translated: CASGYIAGAADTQYF.

The CDR3 bases are TGCAGCGTTGAAGGCACCGGACAGATCCAAGAGAATGAGCAGTTCTTC. This translates into CSVEGTGQIQENEQFF. The rearrangement links TRBV29-1 to TRBJ2-1, with D tentatively TRBD1 (6 bases). The length of the CDR3 is 16 residues. Germline lookup yields CDR1 SQVTM and CDR2 ANQGSEA. Trimming removed 1 base at V and 7 bases at J, with 20 bases between.

The V call is TRBV19, the J call TRBJ1-5, with D unclear. V lost 6 bases and J 6 bases, leaving 12 bases between the germline ends. The CDR3 extends over 13 amino acids. Germline CDR1 LNHDA, CDR2 SQIVND (reference sequence). The CDR3 DNA reads TGTGCCAGTAGATTAGGTGGTGGTCAGCCCCAGCATTTT. This codes for CASRLGGGQPQHF.

This chain joins TRBV7-9 and TRBJ1-2; D is unclear. Germline V gene data show CDR1 as SEHNR and CDR2 as FQNEAQ (reference sequence). This CDR3 comprises 13 residues. V lost 1 base and J lost 2, with 5 bases in between. The CDR3: CASSLGANYGYTF. In nucleotides, the CDR3 is TGTGCCAGCAGCTTAGGTGCGAACTATGGCTACACCTTC.

The gene calls are TRBV5-1 and TRBJ1-2, with a possible D match to TRBD1 (5 bases). The CDR3 has 13 amino acids. Trimming pared 1 base from V and 8 bases from J, leaving 12 bases between. Per the germline V gene, CDR1 is SGHRS and CDR2 is YFSETQ. This CDR3 is CASSLMGDLGYTF. The CDR3 DNA reads TGCGCCAGCAGCTTGATGGGGGATTTGGGCTACACCTTC.

J is TRBJ1-5 and V is TRBV5-1; D remains ambiguous. This CDR3 spans 15 amino acids. The V gene's germline CDR1 is SGHRS and CDR2 YFSETQ. V shed 0 bases and J shed 7 bases, with 14 bases lying between them. The CDR3: CASSLAGGEWQPQHF. CDR3 nucleotides: TGCGCCAGCAGCTTGGCCGGCGGGGAATGGCAGCCCCAGCATTTT.

The V call is TRBV7-2, the J call TRBJ2-1; perhaps TRBD2 as D (6 bases). Between the trimmed V and J ends, which lost 1 base and 9 bases, there was a span of 16 bases. This CDR3 is 15 amino acids long. Germline V gives CDR1 SGHTA, CDR2 FQGNSA. The DNA of the CDR3 is TGTGCCAGCAGCTTAGTGGTAGGCGGGATGGGTGAGCAGTTCTTC. Its translation: CASSLVVGGMGEQFF.

V usage is TRBV2 and J usage is TRBJ1-2; TRBD1 might be the D (5 bases). CDR3 length: 12 residues. Looked up from germline, CDR1 is SNHLY and CDR2 is FYNNEI. The V end was cut by 7 bases, the J end by 4 bases, with 10 bases between. CDR3 coding DNA: TGTGCCAGCACATACAGGTCCTATGGCTACACCTTC. Protein sequence: CASTYRSYGYTF. Using reference TRBV2 and TRBJ1-2 for the parts outside the CDR3, the full variable domain is EPEVTQTPSHQVTQMGQEVILRCVPISNHLYFYWYRQILGQKVEFLVSFYNNEISEKSEIFDDQFSVERPDGSNFTLKIRSTKLEDSAMYFCASTYRSYGYTFGSGTRLTVV.

The chain recombines TRBV6-1 with TRBJ2-3; TRBD1 aligns across 8 bases. This CDR3 contains 14 residues. V was pared by 2 bases and J by 8 bases, with 6 bases of the junction left unmatched. Germline V gene data show CDR1 as MNHNS and CDR2 as SASEGT. CDR3 loop: CASSEWQGAVTQYF. The CDR3 DNA reads as TGTGCCAGCAGTGAATGGCAGGGGGCCGTTACGCAGTATTTT.

V usage is TRBV2 and J usage is TRBJ2-2; 13 nucleotides agree with TRBD2. This CDR3 is 14 amino acids long. J gave up 6 bases and V 6 bases, and 1 base lay outside the gene matches. CDR1 SNHLY and CDR2 FYNNEI come from the germline V gene. The CDR3, as DNA: TGTGCCAGCAGGGGGACTAGCGGGGCCGGGGAGCTGTTTTTT. Encoded protein: CASRGTSGAGELFF. The full variable domain, rest sourced from reference TRBV2 and TRBJ2-2, is EPEVTQTPSHQVTQMGQEVILRCVPISNHLYFYWYRQILGQKVEFLVSFYNNEISEKSEIFDDQFSVERPDGSNFTLKIRSTKLEDSAMYFCASRGTSGAGELFFGEGSRLTVL.

The gene calls are TRBV27 and TRBJ1-5, with D possibly matching TRBD1 (6 bases). V gave up 5 bases and J gave up 6 bases, with 14 bases separating them. Germline V gene sequence: CDR1 MNHEY, CDR2 SMNVEV (reference sequence). This CDR3 region has 14 residues. CDR3 DNA sequence: TGTGCCAGCAGTCTACAGGGTTTAGGTCAGCCCCAGCATTTT. This translates into CASSLQGLGQPQHF.

The chain employs TRBV7-9 and TRBJ1-1; D possibly corresponds to TRBD1 (5 bases). Trimming cost V 1 base and J 12 bases, with 12 bases left between them. The CDR3 spans 12 residues. Germline V gene data show CDR1 as SEHNR and CDR2 as FQNEAQ (reference sequence). DNA for the CDR3: TGTGCCAGCAGCTTAGAGGGCAGGGAGCCTTTCTTT. Its protein is CASSLEGREPFF.

In nucleotides, the CDR3 is TGTGCCAGCAGCGAGACAGGGGGTCCCTATGGCTACACCTTC. Protein sequence: CASSETGGPYGYTF. V and J are TRBV9 and TRBJ1-2; 9 nucleotides line up with TRBD1. Per the germline V gene, CDR1 is SGDLS and CDR2 is YYNGEE. The CDR3 consists of 14 residues. Germline trimming cut 3 bases from V and 4 bases from J; bases unmatched to any gene: 4.

The chain uses TRBV29-1 and TRBJ1-4; 7 bases are shared with TRBD1. The junction had 0 bases not matched to a gene; V was cut back by 5 bases and J by 3 bases. The germline CDR1 and CDR2 sequences are SQVTM and ANQGSEA. CDR3 size: 12 residues. The DNA for the CDR3 is TGCAGCGTTCAGGGGGCTAATGAAAAACTGTTTTTT. Translation gives CSVQGANEKLFF.

The genes are TRBV2 and TRBJ2-7; the D is unclear. This CDR3 spans 13 amino acids. Germline lookup yields CDR1 SNHLY and CDR2 FYNNEI. The V gene lost 2 bases and the J gene lost 3 bases, with 8 bases spanning the gap. CDR3 in amino acids: CASSERAIYEQYF. The CDR3 nucleotides are TGTGCCAGCAGTGAAAGGGCAATCTACGAGCAGTACTTC.

The rearrangement links TRBV12-1 to TRBJ2-7; the table calls TRBD1, which could not be checked here. TRBV12-1 is a known pseudogene. The CDR3 sequence is 14 residues long. The DNA of the CDR3 is TGTGCCAGCAGCTTCATGGACAATCCCTACGAGCAGTACTTC. It is translated as CASSFMDNPYEQYF.

V usage is TRBV7-9 and J usage is TRBJ2-2; TRBD2 matches 8 bases. J was trimmed by 6 bases and V by 5 bases; bases with no gene match: 11. This CDR3 comprises 16 residues. Germline CDR1 reads SEHNR; CDR2 reads FQNEAQ (reference sequence). The CDR3: CASSRPGGVKAGELFF. CDR3 DNA sequence: TGTGCCAGCAGCCGACCCGGGGGGGTGAAGGCCGGGGAGCTGTTTTTT.

This clone was seen a single time. CDR3 protein: CASSFPGVAEDLSGANVLTF. In DNA, the CDR3 is TGCGCCAGCAGCTTTCCGGGTGTGGCAGAAGACCTCTCTGGGGCCAACGTCCTGACTTTC. The V gene is TRBV5-1, the J gene TRBJ2-6, with D uncertain. Trimming stripped 2 bases from V and 0 bases from J, with 21 bases between. Looked up from germline, CDR1 is SGHRS and CDR2 is YFSETQ. This CDR3 has 20 residues.

The rearrangement uses TRBV23-1 and TRBJ1-1; tentative D call: TRBD1 (5 bases). TRBV23-1 has ORF status, its function being uncertain. This CDR3 region has 14 residues. V was shortened by 6 bases and J by 5 bases, with 16 bases between the two germline ends. The CDR3 loop is CASSWDLRFTEAFF. CDR3 nucleotides: TGCGCCAGCAGCTGGGACCTCCGCTTTACTGAAGCTTTCTTT.

The chain uses TRBV19 and TRBJ2-3, with D hard to call. The V and J ends lost 5 bases and 2 bases respectively, with 5 bases between them. There are 12 residues in the CDR3. From germline, CDR1 is LNHDA and CDR2 SQIVND (reference sequence). CDR3 protein: CASSFLTDTQYF. DNA for the CDR3: TGTGCCAGTAGTTTCCTCACAGATACGCAGTATTTT.

The V call is TRBV14, the J call TRBJ2-2, with 12 bases that match TRBD1. The junction had 7 bases not matched to a gene; V was cut back by 4 bases and J by 4 bases. CDR3 length: 17 residues. Germline V gives CDR1 SGHDN, CDR2 FVKESK. CDR3 residues: CASSPTGTGGGTGELFF. The DNA for the CDR3 is TGTGCCAGCAGCCCGACGGGGACAGGGGGCGGCACCGGGGAGCTGTTTTTT.

This rearrangement joins TRBV5-1 to TRBJ1-6; D not certain. Trimming removed 4 bases from V and 7 bases from J, with 12 bases in between. The CDR3 loop spans 14 amino acids. Germline V gene sequence: CDR1 SGHRS, CDR2 YFSETQ. CDR3 nucleotide sequence: TGCGCCAGCAGCCTAACCCCTTCCAATTCACCCCTCCACTTT. As protein: CASSLTPSNSPLHF. The whole variable domain, filled in from reference TRBV5-1 and TRBJ1-6, reads KAGVTQTPRYLIKTRGQQVTLSCSPISGHRSVSWYQQTPGQGLQFLFEYFSETQRNKGNFPGRFSGRQFSNSRSEMNVSTLELGDSALYLCASSLTPSNSPLHFGNGTRLTVT.